This T cell receptor (beta chain) was obtained from a study of T cells in tumors after PD-1 blockade. Study-wide context: Prior checkpoint blockade, systemic immunosuppressant use, or anti-cancer therapy within 4 weeks excluded patients. Either cemiplimab 350 mg every 2 weeks or pembrolizumab 200 mg every 3 weeks was given. During anti-PD-1 treatment, some patients continued daily vismodegib 150 mg.

V lost 1 base to trimming and J lost 2 bases, with 3 bases between them. In germline, CDR1 is LGHDT, CDR2 YNNKEL (reference sequence). This CDR3 is built from 13 residues. About this clone itself: The antigen remains unidentified.

Profiling relied on immunoSEQ multiplex PCR, and the TCRdb table lists in-frame clones only, not all of them. The table has about 60,000 clones, over 65% seen once; the top ten hold about 4.5%. The study's findings and limits: Blood contained roughly two fifths of the tumor's TCR clonotypes.

The source of this sequence is a human donor with basal cell carcinoma. The chain links TRBV3-1 (or the pseudogene TRBV3-2) to TRBJ1-5; no clear D. Sequencing was performed on PBMCs, taken after anti-PD-1 treatment. CDR3 sequence reads: CASSQAGNQPQHF. The DNA for the CDR3 is TGTGCCAGCAGCCAAGCGGGCAATCAGCCCCAGCATTTT.